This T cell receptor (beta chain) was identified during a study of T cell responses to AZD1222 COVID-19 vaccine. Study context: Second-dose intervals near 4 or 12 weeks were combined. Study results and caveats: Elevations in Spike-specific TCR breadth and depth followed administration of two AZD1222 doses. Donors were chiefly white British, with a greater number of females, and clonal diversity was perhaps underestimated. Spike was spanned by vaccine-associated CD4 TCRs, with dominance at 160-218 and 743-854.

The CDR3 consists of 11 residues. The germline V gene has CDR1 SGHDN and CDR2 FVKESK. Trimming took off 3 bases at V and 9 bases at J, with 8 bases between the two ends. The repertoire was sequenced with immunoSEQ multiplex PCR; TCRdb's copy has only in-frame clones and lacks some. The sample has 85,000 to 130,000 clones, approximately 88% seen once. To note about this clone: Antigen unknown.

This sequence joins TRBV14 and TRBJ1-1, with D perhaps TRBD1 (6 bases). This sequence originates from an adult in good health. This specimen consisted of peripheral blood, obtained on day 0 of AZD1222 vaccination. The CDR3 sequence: CASSQTGQAFF. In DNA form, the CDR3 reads TGTGCCAGCAGCCAGACAGGCCAAGCTTTCTTT.